This T cell receptor beta chain emerged from a study of T cells in Graves' hyperthyroidism and ophthalmopathy. Whole-study results and caveats: Separating ophthalmopathy from stable hyperthyroidism was achieved by a 13 V-J model.

Trimming took 1 base from V and 5 from J, leaving 26 bases between them. CDR1 LGHNA and CDR2 YNFKEQ come from the germline V gene. The CDR3 covers 19 residues. Amplification of TCR beta CDR3 regions used RNA as the template. A first-round RT-PCR of the TCR CDR3 used the HTBI primer set. MiXCR was run by TCRdb on the multiplex PCR reads, yielding one entry per CDR3 protein. The top ten hold around 30% of the sample, which has roughly 710,000 distinct CDR3 sequences, just over 35% seen once. Fresh peripheral blood, 10 ml, yielded the PBMCs. This clonotype was counted a few times. As yet, its antigen is unknown.

The source is a woman between 40 and 55 years old with Graves' hyperthyroidism. V is TRBV4-2 and J is TRBJ2-5; possibly TRBD2 for D (6 bases). The sequenced sample consisted of blood. CDR3 sequence reads: CASSQVPRRTAEEGETQYF. The DNA of the CDR3 is TGTGCCAGCAGCCAAGTACCTAGGAGGACGGCCGAGGAGGGGGAGACCCAGTACTTC.